This TCR beta chain was observed in a study of response to subunit inactivated influenza vaccine. The V end lost 4 bases, the J end lost 4 bases, and 11 bases lay between the germline ends. CDR3 size: 13 residues. The V gene's germline CDR1 is DFQATT and CDR2 SNEGSKA (reference sequence). One entry per CDR3 protein, called by TCRdb with MiXCR from the RT-PCR reads. Of just under 550,000 distinct CDR3 sequences in the sample, around a quarter are singletons; the top ten hold approximately 2.9%. These data are also associated with another study on T cells expressing NK-cell markers. From that report: UMIs accompanied the 5'RACE template switching by which TCR beta cDNA was made.

The sample in question was CD4+ T cells sorted from PBMCs, obtained approximately 13 days after vaccination. The rearrangement links TRBV20-1 to TRBJ1-5; unclear D gene. This TCR came from a man between 45 and 60 years old who received an inactivated influenza vaccine. The CDR3 bases are TGCAGTGCTACCGACGGGGTAAATCAGCCCCAGCATTTT. It codes for CSATDGVNQPQHF.